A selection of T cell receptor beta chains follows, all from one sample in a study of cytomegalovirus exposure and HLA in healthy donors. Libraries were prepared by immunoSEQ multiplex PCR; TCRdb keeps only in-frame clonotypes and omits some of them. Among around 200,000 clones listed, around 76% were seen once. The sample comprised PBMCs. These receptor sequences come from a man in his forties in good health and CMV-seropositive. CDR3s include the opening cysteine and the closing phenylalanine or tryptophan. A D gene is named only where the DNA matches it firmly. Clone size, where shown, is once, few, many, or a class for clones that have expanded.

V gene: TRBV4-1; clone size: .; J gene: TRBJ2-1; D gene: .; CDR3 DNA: TGCGCCAGCAGCCAAGCTCGAGGGTACAATGAGCAGTTCTTC; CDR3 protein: CASSQARGYNEQFF
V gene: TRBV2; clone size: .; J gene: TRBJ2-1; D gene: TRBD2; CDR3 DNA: TGTGCCAGCGAGGGGCTAGCGGGAGAGAATGAGCAGTTCTTC; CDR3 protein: CASEGLAGENEQFF
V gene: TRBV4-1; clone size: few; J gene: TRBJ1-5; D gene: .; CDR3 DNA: TGCGCCAGCAGTGCTAACAGGGTTGGGCAGCCCCAGCATTTT; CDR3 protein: CASSANRVGQPQHF
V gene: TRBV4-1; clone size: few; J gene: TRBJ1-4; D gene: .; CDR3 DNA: TGCGCCAGCAGCCAAGATCTCTACTCAACTAATGAAAAACTGTTTTTT; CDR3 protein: CASSQDLYSTNEKLFF
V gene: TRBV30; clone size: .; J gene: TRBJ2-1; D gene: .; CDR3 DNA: TGTGCCTGGAGTGTACTCCTAGCCTACGCCAATGAGCAGTTCTTC; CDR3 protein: CAWSVLLAYANEQFF
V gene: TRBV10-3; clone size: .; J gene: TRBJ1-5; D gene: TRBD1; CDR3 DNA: TGTGCCAGCCACAAGGACACGGGACAGGGGGCCGGTCAGCCCCAGCATTTT; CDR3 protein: CASHKDTGQGAGQPQHF
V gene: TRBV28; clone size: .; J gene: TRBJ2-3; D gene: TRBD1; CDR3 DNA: TGTGCCAGCAGTTCCCCGGGACAGGGGAAAACAGATACGCAGTATTTT; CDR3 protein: CASSSPGQGKTDTQYF
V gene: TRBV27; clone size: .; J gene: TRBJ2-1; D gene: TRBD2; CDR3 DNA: TGTGCCAGCAGGATTGGGACCGGGAGGCCAGCGGAGGACAATGAGCAGTTCTTC; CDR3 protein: CASRIGTGRPAEDNEQFF
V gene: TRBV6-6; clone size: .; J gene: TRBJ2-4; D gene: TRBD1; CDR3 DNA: TGTGCCAGCAGTTCCACAGGGGCCCTAGCCAAAAACATTCAGTACTTC; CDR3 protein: CASSSTGALAKNIQYF
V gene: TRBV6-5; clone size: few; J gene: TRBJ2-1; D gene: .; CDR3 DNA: TGTGCCAGCTCCCGAGGAAGCGTCTCCTACAATGAGCAGTTCTTC; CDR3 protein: CASSRGSVSYNEQFF
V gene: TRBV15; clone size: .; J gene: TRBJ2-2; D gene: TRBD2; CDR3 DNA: TGTGCCACCAGCAGGCTTGAGCGGGAGGGGGCCGGGGAGCTGTTTTTT; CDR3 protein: CATSRLEREGAGELFF
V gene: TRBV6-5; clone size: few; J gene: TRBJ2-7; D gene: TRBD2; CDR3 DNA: TGTGCCAGCAGCCCGGGACTAGCTGGCTACGAGCAGTACTTC; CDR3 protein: CASSPGLAGYEQYF
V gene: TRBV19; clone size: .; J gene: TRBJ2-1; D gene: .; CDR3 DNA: TGTGCCAGTAGTATAGATACAGGTGCCTACAATGAGCAGTTCTTC; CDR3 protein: CASSIDTGAYNEQFF
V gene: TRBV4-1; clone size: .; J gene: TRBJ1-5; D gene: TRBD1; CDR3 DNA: TGCGCCAGCAGCCAAGGACAGGGGGCCCAGCCCCAGCATTTT; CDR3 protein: CASSQGQGAQPQHF
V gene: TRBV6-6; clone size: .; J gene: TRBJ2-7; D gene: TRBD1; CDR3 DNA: TGTGCCAGCAGTCACCGGGACAGGAGCTCCTACGAGCAGTACTTC; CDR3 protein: CASSHRDRSSYEQYF
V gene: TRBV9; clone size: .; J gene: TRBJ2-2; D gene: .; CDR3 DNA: TGTGCCAGCAGCGTAGGTGGAACTAGAGGGACCGGGGAGCTGTTTTTT; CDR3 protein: CASSVGGTRGTGELFF
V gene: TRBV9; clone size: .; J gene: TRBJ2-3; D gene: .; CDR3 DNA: TGTGCCAGCAGCGGAGGCGGAACAGATACGCAGTATTTT; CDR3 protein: CASSGGGTDTQYF
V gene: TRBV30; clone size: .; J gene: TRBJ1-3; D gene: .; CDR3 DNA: TGTGCCTGGACCGAGGGGGGGACTGGAAACACCATATATTTT; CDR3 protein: CAWTEGGTGNTIYF
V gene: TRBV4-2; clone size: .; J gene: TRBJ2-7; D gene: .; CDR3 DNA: TGTGCCAGCAGCCAAGGTGGGAGTATCTCCTACGAGCAGTACTTC; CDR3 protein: CASSQGGSISYEQYF
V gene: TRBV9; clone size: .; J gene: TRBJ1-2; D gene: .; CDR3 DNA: TGTGCCAGCAGCGACCAGATACAGGATATGGATAACTATGGCTACACCTTC; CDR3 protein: CASSDQIQDMDNYGYTF
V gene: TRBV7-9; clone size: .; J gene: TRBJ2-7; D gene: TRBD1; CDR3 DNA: TGTGCCAGCAGCTCCCGGGACAGGGAAGCCTACGAGCAGTACTTC; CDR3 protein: CASSSRDREAYEQYF
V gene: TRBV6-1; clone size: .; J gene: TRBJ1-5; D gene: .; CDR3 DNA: TGTGCCAGCAGAGTCGGTATTCAGCCCCAGCATTTT; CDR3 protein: CASRVGIQPQHF
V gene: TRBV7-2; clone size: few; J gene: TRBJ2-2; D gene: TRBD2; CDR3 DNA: TGTGCCAGCAGCTTAGCCCTGTCACATCTCTTTAGCGGGGGGAACACCGGGGAGCTGTTTTTT; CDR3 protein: CASSLALSHLFSGGNTGELFF
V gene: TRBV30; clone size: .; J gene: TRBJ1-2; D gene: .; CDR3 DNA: TGTGCCTGGAGGCTGGGAGGGGGTGATCGTTACACCTTC; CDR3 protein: CAWRLGGGDRYTF
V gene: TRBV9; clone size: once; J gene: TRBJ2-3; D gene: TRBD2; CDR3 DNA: TGTGCCAGCAGTACTAGCGGGCAAAACACAGATACGCAGTATTTT; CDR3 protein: CASSTSGQNTDTQYF
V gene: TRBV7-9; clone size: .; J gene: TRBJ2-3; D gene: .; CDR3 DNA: TGTGCCAGCTCCCCCCGGTCAGATACGCAGTATTTT; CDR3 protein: CASSPRSDTQYF
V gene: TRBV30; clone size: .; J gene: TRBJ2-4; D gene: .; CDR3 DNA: TGTGCCTGGACTAGCAAGAGAAACATTCAGTACTTC; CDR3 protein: CAWTSKRNIQYF
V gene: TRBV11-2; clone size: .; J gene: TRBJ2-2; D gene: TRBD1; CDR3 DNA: TGTGCCAGCAGCTTTCGACAGGGGGCCGGGGAGCTGTTTTTT; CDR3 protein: CASSFRQGAGELFF
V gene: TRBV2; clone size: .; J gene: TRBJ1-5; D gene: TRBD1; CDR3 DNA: TGTGCCAGCAGGCGTGGGACAGCTCTTAATCAGCCCCAGCATTTT; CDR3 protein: CASRRGTALNQPQHF
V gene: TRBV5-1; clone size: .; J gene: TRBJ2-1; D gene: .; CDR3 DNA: TGCGCCAGCAGCTTGGAACGACTAGGGCACAATGAGCAGTTCTTC; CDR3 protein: CASSLERLGHNEQFF
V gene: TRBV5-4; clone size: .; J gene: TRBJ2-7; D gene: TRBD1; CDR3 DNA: TGTGCCAGCAGCCAGGGGGGACAGGGATCCTACGAGCAGTACTTC; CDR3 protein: CASSQGGQGSYEQYF
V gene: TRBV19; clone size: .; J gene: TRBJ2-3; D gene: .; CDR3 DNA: TGTGCCAGTAGTATTACAGCTGGCAGAGATACGCAGTATTTT; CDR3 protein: CASSITAGRDTQYF
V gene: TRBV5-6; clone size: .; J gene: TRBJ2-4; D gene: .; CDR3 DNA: TGTGCCAGCAGCTTAACAGCCTTAGCCAAAAACATTCAGTACTTC; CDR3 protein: CASSLTALAKNIQYF
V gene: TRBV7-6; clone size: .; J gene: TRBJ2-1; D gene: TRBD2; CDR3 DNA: TGTGCCAGCAGCTTGGCTAGCGGGAGGGTTTGGGAGCAGTTCTTC; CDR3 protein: CASSLASGRVWEQFF
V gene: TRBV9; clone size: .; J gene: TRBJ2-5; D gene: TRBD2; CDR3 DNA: TGTGCCAGCAGCGTAGCACCAGCGGGAGGCCAAGAGACCCAGTACTTC; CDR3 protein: CASSVAPAGGQETQYF
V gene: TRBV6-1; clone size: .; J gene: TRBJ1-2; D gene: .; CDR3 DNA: TGTGCCAGCAGTGAAGCGACCGCCGCGGATGGCTACACCTTC; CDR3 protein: CASSEATAADGYTF
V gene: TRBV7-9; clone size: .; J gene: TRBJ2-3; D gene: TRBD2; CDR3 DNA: TGTGCCAGCAGCTCCCTATCGACTAGCGGAGGAAGCACAGATACGCAGTATTTT; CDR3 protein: CASSSLSTSGGSTDTQYF
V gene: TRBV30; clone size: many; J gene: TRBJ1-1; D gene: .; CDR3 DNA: TGTGCCTGGAGTACATCTGGAGCGGGGAGAGCTTTCTTT; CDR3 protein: CAWSTSGAGRAFF
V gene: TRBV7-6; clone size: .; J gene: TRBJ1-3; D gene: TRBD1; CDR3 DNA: TGTGCCAGCAGCTTCGGTCTAGGGACAGGGGCTTACTCTGGAAACACCATATATTTT; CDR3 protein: CASSFGLGTGAYSGNTIYF
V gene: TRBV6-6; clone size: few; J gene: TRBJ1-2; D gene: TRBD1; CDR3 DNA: TGTGCCAGCAGTGGACAGGGGATCAGTGGCTACACCTTC; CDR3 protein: CASSGQGISGYTF
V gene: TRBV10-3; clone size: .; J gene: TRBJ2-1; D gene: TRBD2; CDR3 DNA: TGTGCCATCAGGGGAGCGGGAGGACGTTACAATGAGCAGTTCTTC; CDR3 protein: CAIRGAGGRYNEQFF